The sequence of this TCR beta chain was determined in a study of beta chain features in type 1 diabetes. For this clone: Its specificity is unknown.

There are 16 residues in the CDR3. The trim removed 0 bases at V and 6 bases at J, leaving 10 bases unmatched. Germline V gene lookup returns CDR1 SNHLY and CDR2 FYNNEI. One heparinised draw, averaging about 116 mL, was taken per donor. General observations from the study: Patients and controls would share equally any PCR tilt toward shorter templates.

Expressed TCRB transcripts were sequenced because the isolated RNA had all been reverse transcribed beforehand. The assay was immunoSEQ multiplex PCR, and TCRdb's table has in-frame clones only and misses some. The data contain about 270,000 clones, over 12% of them seen just once; the ten biggest clones take up more than 0.02%. This chain links TRBV2 with TRBJ2-7; 8 bases match TRBD1. This clonotype was sampled from a woman in her thirties or forties in good health. The sample comprised naive CD4+ T cells from blood. The CDR3 DNA sequence: TGTGCCAGCAGTGAAGCGCTGCAGGGGGCGCAGGGCGAGCAGTACTTC. Protein product: CASSEALQGAQGEQYF.